This T cell receptor beta chain was documented in a study of blood T cell repertoires in COVID-19. Some clones are missing from TCRdb's copy, which holds only in-frame ones; the method was immunoSEQ multiplex PCR. The sample has about 250,000 clones, 70% to 80% seen once. The ends were cut back, 0 bases at V and 1 base at J, with 9 bases in the middle. CDR1 and CDR2 (germline): SGHRS, YFSETQ. The CDR3 sequence is 15 residues long. The chain couples TRBV5-1 to TRBJ2-3; D may be TRBD2 (6 bases). The source is a woman of 80 years or more with acute or convalescent COVID-19. The sample consisted of peripheral blood. The CDR3 here is CASSLAWGGTDTQYF. CDR3 DNA: TGCGCCAGCAGCTTGGCTTGGGGGGGCACAGATACGCAGTATTTT.